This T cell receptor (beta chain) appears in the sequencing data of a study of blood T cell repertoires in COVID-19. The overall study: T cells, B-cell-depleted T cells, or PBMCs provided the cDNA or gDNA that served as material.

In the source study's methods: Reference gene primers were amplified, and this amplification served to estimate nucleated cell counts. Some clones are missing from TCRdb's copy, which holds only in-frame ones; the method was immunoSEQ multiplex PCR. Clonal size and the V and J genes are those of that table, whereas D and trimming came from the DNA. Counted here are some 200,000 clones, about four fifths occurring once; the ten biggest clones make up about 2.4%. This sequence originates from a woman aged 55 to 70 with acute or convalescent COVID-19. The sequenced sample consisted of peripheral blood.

In nucleotides, the CDR3 is TGCAGCGTTGAAAGGCAGGGGAAAGGCGAAGCTTTCTTT. As protein: CSVERQGKGEAFF. The V call is TRBV29-1, the J call TRBJ1-1; a weak D match, TRBD1 (6 bases). This CDR3 contains 13 residues. V lost 2 bases and J lost 8, with 15 bases in between. The germline V gene has CDR1 SQVTM and CDR2 ANQGSEA.